Following are 12 T cell receptor beta chains from one sample sequenced in a study of blood T cells in healthy people across ages. Then a second PCR, running roughly 7 to 12 cycles, was carried out with a sample-barcoded 5' primer and a J-beta primer mix. TCRdb fed the 5' RACE reads into MiXCR, producing one record per CDR3 protein. The profile shows around 800,000 distinct CDR3 sequences, around two thirds of them singletons. Sequencing was done on a sample of blood. All receptors derive from a man in his thirties or forties in good health.

The chain has TRBV28 and TRBJ2-7; D is possibly TRBD1 (6 bases). Per the germline V gene, CDR1 is MDHEN and CDR2 is SYDVKM. This CDR3 is 15 amino acids long. With 5 bases removed from V and 3 bases from J, the gap between germline ends came to 17 bases. CDR3 sequence reads: CASSTVRSTGYEQYF. Written as DNA, the CDR3 is TGTGCCAGCAGTACTGTGAGGTCGACAGGCTACGAGCAGTACTTC.

The chain couples TRBV27 to TRBJ2-1, with D unclear. The germline V gene encodes CDR1 MNHEY and CDR2 SMNVEV (reference sequence). Between the trimmed V and J ends, which lost 3 bases and 3 bases, there was a span of 18 bases. This CDR3 contains 17 residues. As DNA, the CDR3 is TGTGCCAGCAGTTTTGAGGTCCAGCCCCGTTACTACAATGAGCAGTTCTTC. It is translated as CASSFEVQPRYYNEQFF.

The V gene is TRBV30, the J gene TRBJ2-3; 7 nucleotides match TRBD2. The junction had 14 bases not matched to a gene; V was cut back by 7 bases and J by 7 bases. This CDR3 contains 14 residues. CDR1 and CDR2 from the germline V gene are GTSNPN and SVGIG (reference sequence). For the CDR3, the DNA is TGTGCCTATCGGGGGGACTATACACAATATACGCAGTATTTT. This translates into CAYRGDYTQYTQYF.

This clonotype was counted ten times or more. The rearrangement links TRBV7-3 to TRBJ2-5; tentative D call: TRBD1 (5 bases). V lost 5 bases to trimming and J lost 4 bases, with 11 bases between them. Germline CDR1 reads SGHTA; CDR2 reads FQGTGA. This CDR3 has 13 amino acids. The CDR3 region is CASSVGVLETQYF. CDR3 nucleotides: TGTGCCAGCAGCGTAGGGGTTCTAGAGACCCAGTACTTC.

Only one count was recorded for this clonotype. This chain uses TRBV5-4 with TRBJ1-2; D remains ambiguous. Germline V gives CDR1 SGHNT, CDR2 YYREEE (reference sequence). Trimming removed 2 bases at V and 2 bases at J, with 7 bases between. The CDR3 is 13 residues long. The CDR3 spells CASSFDENYGYTF. The CDR3 DNA sequence: TGTGCCAGCAGCTTCGACGAAAACTATGGCTACACCTTC.

The chain employs TRBV5-1 and TRBJ1-2; no clear D gene. V gave up 4 bases and J gave up 4 bases, with 17 bases separating them. The CDR3 contains 15 residues. Germline V gene sequence: CDR1 SGHRS, CDR2 YFSETQ. CDR3 DNA sequence: TGCGCCAGCAGCGCGGACGGCCTAGGTCTCTATGGCTACACCTTC. Its translation is CASSADGLGLYGYTF.

V usage is TRBV6-6 and J usage is TRBJ1-2; 7 nucleotides agree with TRBD1. V lost 2 bases and J lost 2; bases outside the gene matches: 2. CDR3 length: 14 amino acids. Germline lookup yields CDR1 MNHNY and CDR2 SVGAGI (reference sequence). The CDR3 sequence is CASSYPTGNYGYTF. DNA of the CDR3: TGTGCCAGCAGTTACCCGACAGGGAACTATGGCTACACCTTC.

This chain uses TRBV7-2 with TRBJ2-5; tentative D call: TRBD2 (7 bases). The J call may be in error: the DNA end matches TRBJ2-7 better. CDR1 SGHTA and CDR2 FQGNSA come from the germline V gene. There are 14 residues in the CDR3. CDR3 in amino acids: CASRPAGALYEQYF. CDR3 nucleotide sequence: TGTGCCAGCAGGCCCGCGGGGGCCCTATACGAGCAGTACTTC.

As concerns this clonotype: Its ends do not fully match the called genes, so a read error is possible. The chain links TRBV14 to TRBJ2-1; D not resolved. The J call may not be correct, given that the DNA end is closer to TRBJ2-7. This CDR3 has 12 amino acids. The germline CDR1 and CDR2 sequences are SGHDN and FVKESK. This chain's CDR3 is CASSQGLYGQYF. CDR3 nucleotide sequence: TGTGCCAGCAGCCAGGGCCTGTACGGGCAGTACTTC.

This clonotype was detected ten times or more. The chain links TRBV7-2 to TRBJ2-1, with D possibly matching TRBD2 (5 bases). Trimming pared 1 base from V and 9 bases from J, leaving 10 bases between. This CDR3 is built from 13 residues. The V gene's germline CDR1 is SGHTA and CDR2 FQGNSA. CDR3 nucleotides: TGTGCCAGCAGCTTAGAGCTAGCCGGTGAGCAGTTCTTC. Residues: CASSLELAGEQFF. Looking up the rest from reference TRBV7-2 and TRBJ2-1 gives the full variable domain: GAGVSQSPSNKVTEKGKDVELRCDPISGHTALYWYRQSLGQGLEFLIYFQGNSAPDKSGLPSDRFSAERTGGSVSTLTIQRTQQEDSAVYLCASSLELAGEQFFGPGTRLTVL.

This chain links TRBV20-1 with TRBJ2-4; no clear D gene. V lost 3 bases and J lost 6, with 6 bases in between. The CDR3 has 11 amino acids. The germline CDR1 and CDR2 sequences are DFQATT and SNEGSKA (reference sequence). The CDR3 DNA reads TGCAGTGCTAGTGCCTTAAACATTCAGTACTTC. Amino acid sequence: CSASALNIQYF.

V and J are TRBV5-1 and TRBJ1-5; 7 bases map to TRBD1. Looked up from germline, CDR1 is SGHRS and CDR2 is YFSETQ. The CDR3 contains 15 residues. V was clipped by 3 bases and J by 0 bases; unmatched bases: 3. The CDR3: CASSWGQYSNQPQHF. In DNA form, the CDR3 reads TGCGCCAGCAGCTGGGGACAGTATAGCAATCAGCCCCAGCATTTT.